The 5 T cell receptor beta chains below were found in one sample sequenced in a study of blood T cells in healthy people across ages. Combining a sample-barcoded 5' primer with a J-beta primer mix, a second PCR ran for roughly 6 to 11 cycles. TCRdb independently ran MiXCR on the 5' RACE reads; one entry per CDR3 protein. The sample lists hundreds of thousands of distinct CDR3 sequences, 45% to 50% occurring once. The sample consisted of blood. Receptor source: a woman in her fifties or sixties in good health.

J is TRBJ1-6 and V is TRBV10-3; 8 bases map to TRBD1. This CDR3 has 16 amino acids. The V segment lost 4 bases and the J segment 10 bases; nucleotides outside the gene matches: 12. The germline CDR1 and CDR2 sequences are ENHRY and SYGVKD. CDR3 protein: CAISVRPQGADSPLHF. CDR3 coding DNA: TGTGCCATCAGTGTAAGACCGCAGGGGGCAGACTCACCCCTCCACTTT.

This clonotype has only one observation. J is TRBJ2-5 and V is TRBV3-1; 11 bases match TRBD2. The CDR3 sequence is 19 residues long. Germline lookup yields CDR1 LGHDT and CDR2 YNNKEL (reference sequence). The V and J ends lost 2 bases and 0 bases, in that order; junction bases with no gene match: 11. The CDR3 is CASSQPTSGESKYQETQYF. The CDR3 coding sequence is TGTGCCAGCAGCCAACCGACTAGCGGGGAGTCCAAGTACCAAGAGACCCAGTACTTC.

The rearrangement joins TRBV7-2 to TRBJ2-3; TRBD2 matches 8 bases. The CDR3 is 12 amino acids. Germline-derived CDR1 and CDR2 are SGHTA and FQGNSA. The junction had 1 base not matched to a gene; V was cut back by 6 bases and J by 5 bases. The CDR3 DNA reads TGTGCCAGCAGGCTAGCGGGAGATACGCAGTATTTT. This gives the protein CASRLAGDTQYF.

This chain links TRBV24-1 with TRBJ2-3; 9 bases map to TRBD2. V was clipped by 11 bases and J by 5 bases; unmatched bases: 16. Looked up from germline, CDR1 is KGHDR and CDR2 is SFDVKD. The CDR3 consists of 16 residues. The DNA of the CDR3 is TGTGCCATCAGCCCAAGGGCTAGCGGGATCATAGATACGCAGTATTTT. Translated: CAISPRASGIIDTQYF.

This clonotype appeared many times. The chain is built from TRBV4-2 and TRBJ2-7; D remains unclear. V lost 4 bases and J 4 bases, leaving 11 bases between the germline ends. The CDR3 length is 13 residues. Per germline, CDR1 LGHNA and CDR2 YNFKEQ. CDR3 loop: CASSPTVDYEQYF. DNA of the CDR3: TGTGCCAGCAGCCCTACGGTGGATTACGAGCAGTACTTC.